This is a list of T cell receptor beta chains from one sample in a study of blood T cell repertoires in COVID-19. Produced via immunoSEQ multiplex PCR; TCRdb's table is partial and in-frame only. Counted here are 100,000 to 120,000 clones, 65% to 80% occurring once; the ten biggest clones make up 6.5% to 8.5%. The sample taken for sequencing was peripheral blood. The origin of the receptors is a woman in her fifties or sixties with acute or convalescent COVID-19. Each CDR3 is given with its conserved first and last residue. The D gene is left open where the match is weak. A clone size is listed for some rows: how often the clone was seen (once, few, many), or a class if it is expanded.

abundance	v_gene	d_gene	j_gene	CDR3nt	CDR3aa
NA	TRBV5-5	NA	TRBJ2-1	TGTGCCAGCAGCTTGGACTTTTCTGTCCGCTACAATGAGCAGTTCTTC	CASSLDFSVRYNEQFF
NA	TRBV28	NA	TRBJ2-1	TGTGCCAGCAGTTTCTCCGGGGTGTATGTGTATGAGCAGTTCTTC	CASSFSGVYVYEQFF
NA	TRBV7-2	TRBD1	TRBJ2-7	TGTGCCAGCAGCCCCGGCCTGACAGGGGGCTACGAGCAGTACTTC	CASSPGLTGGYEQYF
NA	TRBV5-4	TRBD2	TRBJ2-2	TGTGCCAGCAGCTCCCCGGGGGGGGCCGGGGAGCTGTTTTTT	CASSSPGGAGELFF
NA	TRBV18	NA	TRBJ2-3	TGTGCCAGCTCACCAGGGGGGACAGATACGCAGTATTTT	CASSPGGTDTQYF
once	TRBV5-1	TRBD1	TRBJ2-2	TGCGCCAGCAGGGTGGGACAGAGAAACACCGGGGAGCTGTTTTTT	CASRVGQRNTGELFF
NA	TRBV15	NA	TRBJ1-3	TGTGCCACCAGCAGAGAGGCAGGCCTAGGAAACACCATATATTTT	CATSREAGLGNTIYF
NA	TRBV28	TRBD1	TRBJ2-1	TGTGCCAGCAGTTTAGAGGACAGGGGGAGGTATGAGCAGTTCTTC	CASSLEDRGRYEQFF
NA	TRBV27	TRBD2	TRBJ2-1	TGTGCCAGCAGTGTGGGACTAGCCAACAATGAGCAGTTCTTC	CASSVGLANNEQFF
few	TRBV6-5	NA	TRBJ2-4	TGTGCCACCCGTGGGGGGTCGTCGGCCAAAAACATTCAGTACTTC	CATRGGSSAKNIQYF
NA	TRBV6-6	NA	TRBJ2-2	TGTGCCAGCAACGTGCAGGGTGCCACCGGGGAGCTGTTTTTT	CASNVQGATGELFF
NA	TRBV5-1	NA	TRBJ2-7	TGCGCCAGCTCCGACAGTGCGGCATCCTACGAGCAGTACTTC	CASSDSAASYEQYF
NA	TRBV10-3	NA	TRBJ1-5	TGTGCCATCAGTGAGGCGGGGGATAATCAGCCCCAGCATTTT	CAISEAGDNQPQHF
NA	TRBV5-4	NA	TRBJ2-3	TGTGCCAGCAGCTGGACCCGGGAAGCCTCGGATACGCAGTATTTT	CASSWTREASDTQYF
NA	TRBV27	TRBD1	TRBJ1-6	TGTGCCAGCAGTTTAGGGACAGGGGGTAGTTCACCCCTCCACTTT	CASSLGTGGSSPLHF
NA	TRBV3-1/TRBV3-2	TRBD1	TRBJ1-5	TGTGCCAGCAGCCAAGATAGGGGGCTAGCGCCCCAGCATTTT	CASSQDRGLAPQHF
NA	TRBV6-5	NA	TRBJ1-4	TGTGCCAGCAGTCTTACACCGGGGAATAATGAAAAACTGTTTTTT	CASSLTPGNNEKLFF
NA	TRBV7-9	NA	TRBJ1-2	TGTGCCAGCAGCTTACAGTCTTCGACAGGCGCCCTGCAAGGTTATGGCTACACCTTC	CASSLQSSTGALQGYGYTF
NA	TRBV18	TRBD2	TRBJ2-7	TGTGCCAGCTCACCACCTGGGACTAGCGGACCGTACGAGCAGTACTTC	CASSPPGTSGPYEQYF
NA	TRBV12-3/TRBV12-4	NA	TRBJ2-7	TGTGCCAGCAGTGCATTTGGCCGCTACGAGCAGTACTTC	CASSAFGRYEQYF
NA	TRBV9	TRBD1	TRBJ1-3	TGTGCCAGCAGCGCCCAGACAGGGGTCGGAAACACCATATATTTT	CASSAQTGVGNTIYF
NA	TRBV6-5	NA	TRBJ1-5	TGTGCCAGCAGCCGGGATAGCAATCAGCCCCAGCATTTT	CASSRDSNQPQHF
NA	TRBV18	NA	TRBJ2-1	TGTGCCAGCTCACCACCGGACAGCCTAACCCGAACCTACAATGAGCAGTTCTTC	CASSPPDSLTRTYNEQFF
NA	TRBV27	NA	TRBJ1-2	TGTGCCAGCAGTTTCCAGGGCCCTAACTATGGCTACACCTTC	CASSFQGPNYGYTF
few	TRBV7-9	TRBD1	TRBJ1-5	TGTGCCAGCAGCTTAGGGACAGGGGAGAGCAATCAGCCCCAGCATTTT	CASSLGTGESNQPQHF
many	TRBV5-1	NA	TRBJ1-2	TGCGCCAGCAGCTTGGCCGAGGGCCCCTATGGCTACACCTTC	CASSLAEGPYGYTF
NA	TRBV6-1	NA	TRBJ2-5	TGTGCCAGCAGTGAAGCACCCGGGGGTGGGGAGACCCAGTACTTC	CASSEAPGGGETQYF
few	TRBV19	NA	TRBJ1-6	TGTGCCAGTAGTATTTGGGGAGATTCACCCCTCCACTTT	CASSIWGDSPLHF
NA	TRBV12-3/TRBV12-4	TRBD1	TRBJ1-5	TGTGCCAGCAGAGGGACAGGGCCTCAGCCCCAGCATTTT	CASRGTGPQPQHF
NA	TRBV19	TRBD1	TRBJ1-1	TGTGCCAGTAGTTTCCGGGACAGGGGGCTGAGGGGCACTGAAGCTTTCTTT	CASSFRDRGLRGTEAFF
NA	TRBV27	NA	TRBJ1-2	TGTGCCAGCAGACGTGAAAACAGGGCTGGCTACACCTTC	CASRRENRAGYTF
NA	TRBV7-8	TRBD1	TRBJ1-2	TGTGCCAGCAGCGGGGACAGGAACTATGGCTACACCTTC	CASSGDRNYGYTF